The source of this T cell receptor beta chain is a study of blood T cell repertoires in COVID-19. Assay used: immunoSEQ multiplex PCR; TCRdb lists only in-frame clones, some missing. The sample consists of more than 65,000 clones, roughly 84% of them appearing once. This receptor was obtained from a human donor in a cohort sampled during active COVID-19. Sequenced input: peripheral blood.

DNA of the CDR3: TGTGCCAGCAGCTCCGGACAGGGGGCGAATTCACCCCTCCACTTT. This gives the protein CASSSGQGANSPLHF. V gene TRBV2 combines with J gene TRBJ1-6, with TRBD1 matching 11 bases. V shed 6 bases and J 7 bases; nucleotides not matched to a gene: 5. Germline CDR1 SNHLY, CDR2 FYNNEI. This CDR3 comprises 15 residues.